Below, 22 T cell receptor beta chains from the same sample are listed, as sequenced in a study of blood T cell repertoires in COVID-19 (dated by TCRdb to the early 2020s). To prepare the library, the immunoSEQ multiplex PCR assay was applied. Held by TCRdb, this immuneACCESS table contains in-frame sequences only and omits some clones. Under half of the omission traces to an unresolved V gene where checked; the cause of the rest is unknown. Within this sample are 300,000 to 400,000 clones, with 85% of them counted one time only. The top ten constitute 1.9% of the sample. Source material: PBMCs or T cells enriched from blood (not recorded which). The receptors come from a woman aged 25-40 years who had been exposed to COVID-19.

V gene TRBV2 combines with J gene TRBJ2-2; TRBD2 might be the D (5 bases). The CDR3 consists of 14 residues. Germline CDR1 reads SNHLY; CDR2 reads FYNNEI. The V and J ends lost 5 bases and 1 base respectively, with 8 bases between them. DNA of the CDR3: TGTGCCAGCAGTTGGACTCAGAACACCGGGGAGCTGTTTTTT. Translating it yields CASSWTQNTGELFF.

The V gene is TRBV19, the J gene TRBJ1-5; 7 bases align to TRBD1. The CDR3 has 17 amino acids. The J segment lost 0 bases and the V segment lost 6 bases, leaving 11 bases of the junction unmatched. Germline CDR1 reads LNHDA; CDR2 reads SQIVND (reference sequence). CDR3 in amino acids: CASRIGTAVNSNQPQHF. CDR3 DNA sequence: TGTGCCAGTAGGATTGGGACAGCAGTAAATAGCAATCAGCCCCAGCATTTT.

The rearrangement links TRBV2 to TRBJ2-1, with 11 positions matching TRBD2. V gave up 5 bases and J gave up 4 bases; unmatched junction bases: 4. Germline V gene lookup returns CDR1 SNHLY and CDR2 FYNNEI. The CDR3 consists of 15 residues. The CDR3 nucleotides read TGTGCCAGCAGTCCCGGGACTAGCGGATACAATGAGCAGTTCTTC. This codes for CASSPGTSGYNEQFF.

The chain joins TRBV11-2 to TRBJ1-4; D is perhaps TRBD1 (5 bases). The V gene lost 4 bases and the J gene lost 8 bases, with 11 bases spanning the gap. In germline, CDR1 is SGHAT, CDR2 FQNNGV. The CDR3 covers 13 residues. The CDR3 loop reads CASSSGHGEKLFF. DNA for the CDR3: TGTGCCAGCAGCTCAGGGCATGGAGAAAAACTGTTTTTT.

The V gene is TRBV6-1, the J gene TRBJ1-2, with TRBD1 matching 10 bases. Germline CDR1 reads MNHNS; CDR2 reads SASEGT. V gave up 3 bases and J gave up 7 bases; unmatched junction bases: 8. The CDR3 extends over 15 amino acids. CDR3 protein: CASSDRDRGSSGYTF. CDR3 coding DNA: TGTGCCAGCAGTGACCGGGACAGGGGTTCGAGTGGCTACACCTTC.

The rearrangement links TRBV19 to TRBJ1-6; no reliable D call. Germline V gene data show CDR1 as LNHDA and CDR2 as SQIVND (reference sequence). The CDR3 runs 14 residues. V dropped 7 bases and J dropped 7 bases, with 14 bases sitting between them. In DNA form, the CDR3 reads TGTGCCAGTACATCGATGCATAGCAATTCACCCCTCCACTTT. Protein: CASTSMHSNSPLHF.

J is TRBJ1-2 and V is TRBV28; TRBD1 aligns across 8 bases. Germline V gives CDR1 MDHEN, CDR2 SYDVKM. The CDR3 runs 15 residues. V lost 5 bases, J lost 8 bases, and 13 bases stayed unmatched. Written as DNA, the CDR3 is TGTGCCAGCAGTATACCGCGCTGGACAGGGTCCGGCTACACCTTC. It codes for CASSIPRWTGSGYTF.

The CDR3, as DNA: TGTGCCAGTAGTATAGTGGGGACAGATGGCTACACCTTC. Encoded protein: CASSIVGTDGYTF. V usage is TRBV19 and J usage is TRBJ1-2; TRBD1 matches at 7 bases. There are 13 residues in the CDR3. CDR1 and CDR2 (germline): LNHDA, SQIVND (reference sequence). Trimming took 1 base from V and 6 from J; bases not matched to a gene: 2.

V gene TRBV30 combines with J gene TRBJ1-6; 8 bases match TRBD1. V lost 3 bases, J lost 8 bases, and 15 bases stayed unmatched. The CDR3 extends over 17 amino acids. Per germline, CDR1 GTSNPN and CDR2 SVGIG (reference sequence). CDR3 nucleotide sequence: TGTGCCTGGAGCAGGTTTACAGGGGGACCTAGGGATTCACCCCTCCACTTT. This sequence encodes CAWSRFTGGPRDSPLHF.

This rearrangement joins TRBV5-8 to TRBJ2-7, with D unresolved. The V end was cut by 2 bases, the J end by 4 bases, with 7 bases between. The CDR3 consists of 12 residues. Per germline, CDR1 SGHTS and CDR2 YDEGEE. CDR3 sequence (DNA): TGTGCCAGCAGCTTTGACTGGTACGAGCAGTACTTC. Translation: CASSFDWYEQYF.

The V gene is TRBV7-3, the J gene TRBJ2-3, with 7 bases matching TRBD2. V shed 2 bases, J shed 0 bases, and the junction held 5 bases outside the gene matches. The CDR3 contains 16 residues. Germline assignment: CDR1 SGHTA and CDR2 FQGTGA. CDR3 nucleotides: TGTGCCAGCAGCTTAGAGGCGCGGGGGAGCACAGATACGCAGTATTTT. Translation gives CASSLEARGSTDTQYF. Supplemented by reference TRBV7-3 and TRBJ2-3, the full variable domain reads GAGVSQTPSNKVTEKGKYVELRCDPISGHTALYWYRQSLGQGPEFLIYFQGTGAADDSGLPNDRFFAVRPEGSVSTLKIQRTERGDSAVYLCASSLEARGSTDTQYFGPGTRLTVL.

The genes are TRBV2 and TRBJ2-1, with TRBD2 matching 8 bases. In germline, CDR1 is SNHLY, CDR2 FYNNEI. The CDR3 sequence is 15 residues long. V shed 7 bases, J shed 8 bases, and the junction held 13 bases outside the gene matches. The CDR3 region has the DNA TGTGCCAGCAAGTGGCGGAAGCGGGAGAGCGATGAGCAGTTCTTC. Translating gives CASKWRKRESDEQFF.

The genes are TRBV28 and TRBJ2-2; D not resolved. Trimming took 2 bases from V and 2 from J, leaving 6 bases between them. Germline CDR1 is MDHEN and CDR2 is SYDVKM. CDR3 length equals 14 residues. This CDR3 reads CASSLADNTGELFF. In DNA, the CDR3 is TGTGCCAGCAGTTTAGCGGATAACACCGGGGAGCTGTTTTTT.

The genes are TRBV6-2 or TRBV6-3 and TRBJ1-5; unclear D gene. This CDR3 is built from 13 residues. V gave up 2 bases and J gave up 7 bases, with 9 bases separating them. Germline assignment: CDR1 MNHEY and CDR2 SVGEGT. CDR3 DNA: TGTGCCAGCAGTTACGGGCTAAGACAGCCCCAGCATTTT. Translating it yields CASSYGLRQPQHF.

This clone appeared a few times. The chain uses TRBV5-1 and TRBJ2-3, with 8 bases lining up with TRBD2. In germline, CDR1 is SGHRS, CDR2 YFSETQ. V shed 4 bases, J shed 4 bases, and the junction held 5 bases outside the gene matches. CDR3 length equals 14 residues. CDR3 nucleotide sequence: TGCGCCAGCAGCCGGGAGGGGGGTGCAGATACGCAGTATTTT. Protein product: CASSREGGADTQYF.

This clone was observed a handful of times. This chain connects TRBV3-1 (or the pseudogene TRBV3-2) to TRBJ1-2; D call uncertain. The CDR3 sequence is 14 residues long. Trimming took 4 bases from V and 7 from J, leaving 16 bases between them. Germline-derived CDR1 and CDR2 are LGHDT and YNNKEL (reference sequence). The DNA of the CDR3 is TGTGCCAGCAGCCGGCGAGAGGCAGTCGGTGGCTACACCTTC. Amino acids: CASSRREAVGGYTF.

The CDR3 DNA follows: TGTGCCAGCAGTTACGTGCAAGGAGGTTACTATGGCTACACCTTC. Residues: CASSYVQGGYYGYTF. The J gene is TRBJ1-2, the V gene TRBV6-5; the D is unclear. CDR1 MNHEY and CDR2 SVGAGI come from the germline V gene. This CDR3 comprises 15 residues. V dropped 2 bases and J dropped 3 bases, with 13 bases sitting between them.

The chain combines TRBV28 with TRBJ2-1; TRBD2 might be the D (5 bases). The CDR3 runs 16 residues. The germline CDR1 and CDR2 sequences are MDHEN and SYDVKM. V lost 5 bases to trimming and J lost 3 bases, with 17 bases between them. The CDR3 loop reads CASSPSWTSYYNEQFF. The CDR3 coding sequence is TGTGCCAGCAGTCCGTCATGGACTTCCTACTACAATGAGCAGTTCTTC.

The chain uses TRBV5-1 and TRBJ2-7, with TRBD2 identical over 11 bases. Germline-derived CDR1 and CDR2 are SGHRS and YFSETQ. The CDR3 length is 16 residues. V was clipped by 2 bases and J by 0 bases; unmatched bases: 4. For the CDR3, the DNA is TGCGCCAGCAGCTTCCAAGGACTAGCGGGCTCCTACGAGCAGTACTTC. Its protein product is CASSFQGLAGSYEQYF.

This clone occurred once. The chain couples TRBV5-5 to TRBJ1-6; 7 nucleotides align to TRBD1. Germline CDR1 and CDR2: SGHKS and YYEKEE (reference sequence). V shed 1 base, J shed 2 bases, and the junction held 0 bases outside the gene matches. The CDR3 is 15 residues long. The CDR3 nucleotides are TGTGCCAGCAGCTTGACAGGGGCCTATAATTCACCCCTCCACTTT. Its translation is CASSLTGAYNSPLHF.

J is TRBJ2-7 and V is TRBV30; TRBD1 aligns across 9 bases. In germline, CDR1 is GTSNPN, CDR2 SVGIG (reference sequence). CDR3 size: 13 residues. The V gene end was trimmed by 4 bases and the J gene end by 4 bases; junction bases not matched to a gene: 5. CDR3 loop: CAWTRDRGYEQYF. CDR3 DNA: TGTGCCTGGACAAGAGACAGGGGGTACGAGCAGTACTTC.

This chain joins TRBV27 and TRBJ2-7; TRBD2 agrees at 8 bases. V was clipped by 0 bases and J by 3 bases; unmatched bases: 1. This CDR3 has 14 amino acids. From germline, CDR1 is MNHEY and CDR2 SMNVEV (reference sequence). The CDR3 nucleotides are TGTGCCAGCAGTTTATCCACTAGCGGCTACGAGCAGTACTTC. As protein: CASSLSTSGYEQYF.